This T cell receptor (beta chain) was recovered during a study of T cells in Graves' hyperthyroidism and ophthalmopathy. Researchers took RNA transcripts and amplified the TCR beta CDR3 regions from them. RT-PCR in the first round (using the HTBI primer set) targeted the TCR CDR3. One entry per CDR3 protein results from TCRdb running MiXCR on the multiplex PCR reads. The sample gives 350,000 to 450,000 distinct CDR3 sequences, about a sixth of which show up once; around 35% is in the top ten. This clonotype was observed many times. The CDR3 is 14 residues long. With 4 bases removed from V and 4 bases from J, the gap between germline ends came to 10 bases.

The sequence derives from a woman aged 25-40 years with Graves' hyperthyroidism that later progressed to Graves' ophthalmopathy. This rearrangement joins TRBV12-3 or TRBV12-4 to TRBJ1-4; D is ambiguous. The sequenced material came from blood. CDR3 bases: TGTGCCAGCAGTTATCACGGAATTAATGAAAAACTGTTTTTT. Amino acid sequence: CASSYHGINEKLFF.